The 20 T cell receptor beta chains reported below all come from one sample, sequenced in a study of blood T cell repertoires in COVID-19. Libraries were prepared by immunoSEQ multiplex PCR; TCRdb keeps only in-frame clonotypes and omits some of them. Of 150,000 to 200,000 clones detected, about nine tenths appear once; the ten largest clones hold 15% to 20%. The sequencing sample was made of peripheral blood. The source is a man between 60 and 70 years old with active or convalescent COVID-19.

This chain connects TRBV2 to TRBJ2-7; 13 positions agree with TRBD2. Per germline, CDR1 SNHLY and CDR2 FYNNEI. The J segment lost 2 bases and the V segment lost 5 bases, leaving 3 bases of the junction unmatched. The CDR3 runs to 15 residues. Written as DNA, the CDR3 is TGTGCCAGCAGTATAGGGACTAGCGGGACCTACGAGCAGTACTTC. As protein: CASSIGTSGTYEQYF.

This clone appeared a single time. The chain links TRBV6-2 or TRBV6-3 to TRBJ1-1, with D unclear. The ends were cut back, 0 bases at V and 5 bases at J, with 7 bases in the middle. The CDR3 loop spans 13 amino acids. Germline V gives CDR1 MNHEY, CDR2 SVGEGT. The chain's CDR3 is CASSYSGGTEAFF. Here the CDR3 DNA reads TGTGCCAGCAGTTACTCAGGAGGGACTGAAGCTTTCTTT.

The rearrangement links TRBV3-1 (or the pseudogene TRBV3-2) to TRBJ2-2, with TRBD1 as a possible D gene (5 bases). Trimming took off 7 bases at V and 2 bases at J, with 14 bases between the two ends. The CDR3 runs to 15 residues. The germline gives CDR1 LGHDT, CDR2 YNNKEL (reference sequence). CDR3 DNA: TGTGCCAGCACCCCTATAGGGGTCAACACCGGGGAGCTGTTTTTT. Amino acids: CASTPIGVNTGELFF.

This rearrangement joins TRBV19 to TRBJ1-6, with a tentative D call TRBD1 (5 bases). The CDR3 extends over 17 amino acids. The V gene's germline CDR1 is LNHDA and CDR2 SQIVND (reference sequence). V was shortened by 0 bases and J by 0 bases, with 9 bases between the two germline ends. Here the CDR3 reads CASSIDHRSSYNSPLHF. The CDR3 bases are TGTGCCAGTAGTATAGATCACAGGAGCTCCTATAATTCACCCCTCCACTTT.

The chain combines TRBV3-1 (or the pseudogene TRBV3-2) with TRBJ2-2; 10 bases agree with TRBD1. Germline V gene data show CDR1 as LGHDT and CDR2 as YNNKEL (reference sequence). Trimming removed 6 bases from V and 2 bases from J; junction bases left unmatched: 3. This CDR3 spans 15 amino acids. The CDR3 here is CASRGQGRNTGELFF. The CDR3 DNA reads as TGTGCCAGCAGGGGACAGGGGCGTAACACCGGGGAGCTGTTTTTT.

The chain links TRBV18 to TRBJ1-1, with TRBD1 identical over 9 bases. Germline assignment: CDR1 KGHSH and CDR2 LQKENI. Trimming took 2 bases from V and 3 from J; bases not matched to a gene: 4. CDR3 size: 15 residues. The CDR3: CASSPTQGADTEAFF. The CDR3, as DNA: TGTGCCAGCTCACCAACACAGGGGGCGGACACTGAAGCTTTCTTT.

The chain recombines TRBV19 with TRBJ2-4; D possibly corresponds to TRBD1 (6 bases). The CDR3 length is 13 residues. Trimming took 6 bases from V and 4 from J, leaving 10 bases between them. Looked up from germline, CDR1 is LNHDA and CDR2 is SQIVND (reference sequence). The CDR3 loop reads CASRGDIKNIQYF. CDR3 bases: TGTGCCAGTAGAGGGGACATTAAAAACATTCAGTACTTC.

The V and J genes are TRBV4-1 and TRBJ2-5, with 7 bases fitting TRBD1. The CDR3 covers 15 residues. Germline V lookup: CDR1 MGHRA, CDR2 YSYEKL. The trim removed 0 bases at V and 5 bases at J, leaving 6 bases unmatched. The CDR3 region is CASSQERQGGETQYF. The CDR3 nucleotides read TGCGCCAGCAGCCAAGAGAGACAGGGTGGGGAGACCCAGTACTTC.

The chain carries TRBV5-1 and TRBJ1-4; TRBD1 matches at 9 bases. The CDR3 spans 13 residues. Trimming at V came to 2 bases and at J to 7 bases, leaving 0 bases not matched to a gene. Germline V gene sequence: CDR1 SGHRS, CDR2 YFSETQ. Here the CDR3 DNA reads TGCGCCAGCAGCTTACAGGGGGCTGAAAAACTGTTTTTT. Translating it yields CASSLQGAEKLFF.

The chain couples TRBV27 to TRBJ2-6; D unclear. The CDR3 consists of 14 residues. V dropped 5 bases and J dropped 0 bases, with 5 bases sitting between them. CDR1 and CDR2 (germline): MNHEY, SMNVEV (reference sequence). The chain's CDR3 is CASSRGSGANVLTF. The CDR3 nucleotides are TGTGCCAGCAGTAGAGGCTCTGGGGCCAACGTCCTGACTTTC.

The V and J genes are TRBV27 and TRBJ1-5, with a weak D call TRBD1 (6 bases). Germline V gene sequence: CDR1 MNHEY, CDR2 SMNVEV (reference sequence). The CDR3 sequence is 16 residues long. Trimming took off 5 bases at V and 7 bases at J, with 21 bases between the two ends. The CDR3 region is CASSPTVKPGTQPQHF. The CDR3 DNA reads as TGTGCCAGCAGTCCCACAGTAAAGCCCGGGACACAGCCCCAGCATTTT.

This clone occurred a few times. The chain employs TRBV4-2 and TRBJ1-1; D gene unclear. Looked up from germline, CDR1 is LGHNA and CDR2 is YNFKEQ. V was cut by 5 bases and J by 4 bases, with 17 bases left in between. CDR3 length: 15 residues. The CDR3 is CASSYGERLGTEAFF. Here the CDR3 DNA reads TGTGCCAGCAGCTACGGGGAGAGGCTGGGCACTGAAGCTTTCTTT.

This clone appeared once. The J gene is TRBJ1-1, the V gene TRBV29-1; D gene ambiguous. CDR1 SQVTM and CDR2 ANQGSEA come from the germline V gene. Trimming removed 4 bases from V and 3 bases from J, with 12 bases in between. The CDR3 loop spans 13 amino acids. CDR3 sequence (DNA): TGCAGCGTTGCCCCCCAGTTTGACACTGAAGCTTTCTTT. Its protein product is CSVAPQFDTEAFF.

The gene calls are TRBV11-2 and TRBJ1-6, with a weak D call TRBD1 (6 bases). Germline V gives CDR1 SGHAT, CDR2 FQNNGV. The CDR3 runs to 15 residues. Trimming removed 5 bases at V and 9 bases at J, with 17 bases between. Here the CDR3 DNA reads TGTGCCAGCAGCCTTCAAGGGGGAGAGGGTTCACCCCTCCACTTT. It specifies CASSLQGGEGSPLHF.

This rearrangement joins TRBV3-1 (or the pseudogene TRBV3-2) to TRBJ1-2; no reliable D call. This CDR3 comprises 11 residues. Trimming pared 3 bases from V and 8 bases from J, leaving 7 bases between. Germline V lookup: CDR1 LGHDT, CDR2 YNNKEL (reference sequence). The CDR3 DNA reads as TGTGCCAGCAGCCAGCGGGAAGGCTACACCTTC. Translating it yields CASSQREGYTF.

This rearrangement joins TRBV28 to TRBJ1-5, with 9 nucleotides matching TRBD1. With V trimmed by 5 bases and J by 5 bases, 13 bases remained unmatched. The CDR3 extends over 17 amino acids. Germline V lookup: CDR1 MDHEN, CDR2 SYDVKM. The CDR3 nucleotides are TGTGCCAGCAGTACCGGGACAGGGTATGGACGTGATCAGCCCCAGCATTTT. Its protein is CASSTGTGYGRDQPQHF.

The chain combines TRBV19 with TRBJ1-2, with 9 positions matching TRBD1. V gave up 3 bases and J gave up 4 bases; unmatched junction bases: 6. CDR1 and CDR2 (germline): LNHDA, SQIVND (reference sequence). The length of the CDR3 is 15 residues. The CDR3 is CASSMTGTGPYGYTF. As DNA, the CDR3 is TGTGCCAGTAGTATGACAGGGACAGGGCCCTATGGCTACACCTTC. Based on the CDR3 plus reference TRBV19 and TRBJ1-2, the full variable domain is DGGITQSPKYLFRKEGQNVTLSCEQNLNHDAMYWYRQDPGQGLRLIYYSQIVNDFQKGDIAEGYSVSREKKESFPLTVTSAQKNPTAFYLCASSMTGTGPYGYTFGSGTRLTVV.

This rearrangement joins TRBV5-4 to TRBJ2-1; 11 nucleotides match TRBD2. Trimming cost V 0 bases and J 3 bases; bases outside gene matches: 5. The germline V gene encodes CDR1 SGHNT and CDR2 YYREEE (reference sequence). This CDR3 comprises 17 residues. The chain's CDR3 is CASSLGSGTSGYNEQFF. CDR3 coding DNA: TGTGCCAGCAGCTTGGGCTCCGGGACTAGCGGCTACAATGAGCAGTTCTTC.

This clone appeared once. This chain links TRBV18 with TRBJ1-1, with 8 bases lining up with TRBD1. This CDR3 is built from 15 residues. Germline V lookup: CDR1 KGHSH, CDR2 LQKENI. V gave up 3 bases and J gave up 4 bases; unmatched junction bases: 7. Here the CDR3 DNA reads TGTGCCAGCTCACCCCAGGGGGCGCATAGCACTGAAGCTTTCTTT. Encoded protein: CASSPQGAHSTEAFF. Full variable domain (remainder filled in from reference TRBV18 and TRBJ1-1): NAGVMQNPRHLVRRRGQEARLRCSPMKGHSHVYWYRQLPEEGLKFMVYLQKENIIDESGMPKERFSAEFPKEGPSILRIQQVVRGDSAAYFCASSPQGAHSTEAFFGQGTRLTVV.

The chain links TRBV19 to TRBJ2-1; 8 positions match TRBD1. Germline lookup yields CDR1 LNHDA and CDR2 SQIVND (reference sequence). J lost 6 bases, V lost 7 bases, and 11 bases had no gene match. The CDR3 runs 15 residues. CDR3 DNA sequence: TGTGCCAGTACCTACCAGACAGGGGCCCTCAATGAGCAGTTCTTC. Translated: CASTYQTGALNEQFF.